This entry describes one T cell receptor beta chain. The antigen it binds to is not known. No much larger clone exists at a distance of one base, and base qualities are not known. This entry comes from a study of blood T cells in healthy people across ages (dated by TCRdb to between 2014 and 2016). General notes on the study: Template switching captured roughly one uniquely barcoded TCR beta cDNA molecule per two T cells in model experiments. Using deep sequencing normalized with unique cDNA molecular identifiers, the study measured how TCR beta repertoire diversity changes with age. Four age groups were formed from the donors: young (average 16 years), middle-aged (approximately 39), aged (about 68) and long-lived (about 75). To avoid experimental bias, donors of different ages were spread randomly across the sequencing lanes. The study analyzed two additional independent replicas of 1 million unique cDNA reads from the same blood draw for two donors, one aged 18 to 30 and one aged 80 or older.

Including cysteine and phenylalanine, the CDR3 has 14 amino acids. Of all the DNA, just the CDR3 is kept, 42 bases in frame from base 1. Reading the germline V gene gives CDR1 KGHSH and CDR2 LQKENI. V and J are truncated by 3 bases and 0 bases respectively, leaving an intervening sequence of 8 bases. Donors were around 37 systemically healthy Caucasian individuals from Russia aged 6 to 90 years. About 10 milliliters of peripheral blood were drawn from each donor into EDTA-treated Vacutainer tubes. Ficoll-Paque density-gradient centrifugation was used to isolate PBMCs, with at least 6.5 million per sample. Total RNA, at least 5 micrograms per sample, was extracted from PBMCs with Trizol reagent. Naive CD45RAhigh/CD27high T cell percentages were measured by flow cytometry on a PBMC aliquot from every donor. What the research found in general, with its limitations: Total diversity estimates from one million sequenced T cells were considered lower bounds and underestimates. As age increased, observed TCR beta diversity per million T cells dropped in a roughly linear way, and a significant reduction was already evident by age 40. The percentage of naive T cells measured by flow cytometry correlated strongly with observed TCR beta diversity. The long-lived group showed more naive CD4+ T cells, fewer expanded clones and increased TCR diversity than the aged group, suggesting age selection. Bulk unsorted PBMC profiling prevented conclusive comparison of naive and antigen-experienced compartments. Because donor CMV infection status was unknown, age-related changes in expanded clonotypes were potentially confounded.

The receptor library was made with 5' RACE. These reads were obtained on an Illumina HiSeq 2500. A second PCR of roughly 6 to 11 cycles was run with a J-beta primer mix and a sample-barcoded 5' primer. A unique molecular identifier was introduced onto each TCR beta cDNA molecule by a template-switch 5' adaptor carrying 12 random nucleotides. At least 2.5 million CDR3-containing paired-end reads were obtained from each sample. All of the RNA was converted into first-strand cDNA using the Mint cDNA synthesis kit, with a TRBC-specific oligonucleotide serving as the primer. Following uracil-DNA glycosylase treatment, a first 18-cycle PCR with universal primers M1SS and BC2_uni_R was performed on all cDNA. The authors' analysis ran thus. For normalization, 1 million high-quality reads were randomly selected from each sample, with every read carrying a distinct molecular identifier. Reads with shared molecular identifiers were discarded instead of being binned into consensus sequences. CDR3 identification, clonotype clustering and error correction used MiTCR with a Q25 quality threshold and the strictest error-elimination algorithm. A nonparametric unseen species model with Euler transformation was used to estimate lower-bound total TCR beta diversity. TCRdb took the public reads, trimmed them with fastp at Q25, ran MiXCR for clone calling and kept in-frame beta chains. For every CDR3 protein sequence, its rows merge into one entry that carries the most common genes and DNA. These V and J calls are TCRdb output, not the study's own analysis. Across this sample there are 1.5 million to 2 million distinct CDR3 sequences, with 28% seen only once. Clones ranked in the top ten supply 7.7% of the sample.

Sequencing was carried out using blood. The V and J segments used are TRBV18 and TRBJ1-1; there is no confident call for the D gene. This TCR derives from a woman under 40 in good health. The nucleotide sequence is TGTGCCAGCTCACCGTCGACACTGAACACTGAAGCTTTCTTT. This encodes CASSPSTLNTEAFF.